This T cell receptor beta chain originates from a study of blood T cell repertoires in COVID-19. On the study more broadly: Specimens from acute and convalescent COVID-19 originated in the United States, Italy and Spain. PBMCs, B-cell-depleted T cells, or T cells provided the cDNA or gDNA that made up the material.

The CDR3 has 13 amino acids. Germline-derived CDR1 and CDR2 are SGHVS and FNYEAQ. Trimming removed 4 bases at V and 3 bases at J, with 10 bases between. The Seattle site enrolled patients during active infection and followed them longitudinally. In the original analysis: Amplification with reference gene primers provided the estimates of nucleated cell counts. The assay was immunoSEQ multiplex PCR, and TCRdb's table has in-frame clones only and misses some. V, J and clone size were drawn from that table, and D and trimming were deduced from the DNA. The sample lists roughly 160,000 clones; approximately 86% were seen once.

Sequencing was done on a sample of peripheral blood. The V gene is TRBV7-6, the J gene TRBJ2-7; a weak D match, TRBD1 (6 bases). The receptor was derived from a man aged 55 to 70 with COVID-19, enrolled during active disease. CDR3 residues: CASSSSQGYEQYF. DNA for the CDR3: TGTGCCAGCAGCTCCTCACAGGGCTACGAGCAGTACTTC.